This T cell receptor beta chain derives from a study of post-analysis software for immune sequencing data. Study-level background: Patients had relapsing-remitting, secondary progressive or progressive-relapsing multiple sclerosis; some lacked subtype.

General observations from the study: The authors found that F measure strongly co-clustered same-batch samples. Compared against controls, patients with multiple sclerosis displayed significantly lower normalized Chao1 diversity. In patients, TRBV5-6, TRBV5-1 and TRBV20-1 belonged to roughly 5 TRBV segments found more frequently than in controls.

TCR beta libraries were prepared from cDNA with unique molecular identifiers. Roughly 500,000 cDNA molecules came from about 1 to 10 million T cells. Via MiXCR, TCRdb re-called the PCR reads, giving one row per CDR3 protein. Of roughly 800,000 distinct CDR3 sequences listed, 53% are singletons. This clonotype appeared a few times. Its specificity is not known. CDR3 length: 16 residues. Germline V gene lookup returns CDR1 SGHTA and CDR2 FQGTGA. The trim removed 3 bases at V and 3 bases at J, leaving 8 bases unmatched. V is TRBV7-3 and J is TRBJ2-3, with 8 nucleotides matching TRBD2. The clonotype originates from a girl aged 10 to 17 with multiple sclerosis. Sequenced: blood. CDR3 nucleotide sequence: TGTGCCAGCAGCTTGGGTAGCGGGAAGAGAACAGATACGCAGTATTTT. Amino acids: CASSLGSGKRTDTQYF.